This T cell receptor (beta chain) was retrieved from a study of identical twins. Overall study findings and caveats: Researchers reported excess low generation probability among twin-shared out-of-frame alpha sequences.

Note on this clonotype: Its antigen remains unknown.

The V gene's germline CDR1 is DFQATT and CDR2 SNEGSKA (reference sequence). Trimming removed 6 bases from V and 0 bases from J, with 16 bases in between. The CDR3 totals 15 residues. The authors used template switching to add a universal primer site and gave cDNA unique molecular identifiers. A single record per CDR3 protein comes from TCRdb applying MiXCR to the 5' RACE reads. The sample lists around 960,000 distinct CDR3 sequences; about 12% were seen once. These sequences were also reported in another study, on yellow fever vaccine responses in identical twins.

The receptor comes from a woman under 30 in good health. The material sequenced was PBMCs. The chain is built from TRBV20-1 and TRBJ2-3; D perhaps matches TRBD1 (6 bases). CDR3 bases: TGCAGTGCGGACCCAGGGGCCTCTAGCACAGATACGCAGTATTTT. It codes for CSADPGASSTDTQYF.